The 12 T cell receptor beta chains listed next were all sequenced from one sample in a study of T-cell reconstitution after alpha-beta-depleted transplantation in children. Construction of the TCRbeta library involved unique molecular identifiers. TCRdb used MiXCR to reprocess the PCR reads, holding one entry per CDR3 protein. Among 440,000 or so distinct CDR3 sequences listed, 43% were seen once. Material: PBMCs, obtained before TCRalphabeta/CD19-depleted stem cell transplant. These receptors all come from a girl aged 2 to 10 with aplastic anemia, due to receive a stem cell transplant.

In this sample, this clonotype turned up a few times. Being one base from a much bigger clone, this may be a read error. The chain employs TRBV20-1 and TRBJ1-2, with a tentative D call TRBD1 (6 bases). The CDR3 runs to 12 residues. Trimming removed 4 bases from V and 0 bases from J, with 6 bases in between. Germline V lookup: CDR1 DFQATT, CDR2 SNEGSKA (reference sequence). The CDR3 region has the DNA TGCAGTGCTACAGGGGCTAACTATGGCTACACCTTC. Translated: CSATGANYGYTF.

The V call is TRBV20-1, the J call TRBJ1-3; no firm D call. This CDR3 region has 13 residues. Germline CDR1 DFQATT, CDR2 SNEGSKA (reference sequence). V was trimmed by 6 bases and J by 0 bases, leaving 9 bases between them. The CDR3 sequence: CSAATFSGNTIYF. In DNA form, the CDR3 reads TGCAGTGCCGCCACATTCTCTGGAAACACCATATATTTT.

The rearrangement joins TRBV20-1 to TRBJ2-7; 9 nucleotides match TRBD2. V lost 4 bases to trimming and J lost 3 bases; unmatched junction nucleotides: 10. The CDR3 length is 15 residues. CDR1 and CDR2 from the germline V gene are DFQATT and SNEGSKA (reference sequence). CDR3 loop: CSAILLAGAGYEQYF. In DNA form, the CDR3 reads TGCAGTGCTATCTTATTAGCGGGAGCGGGCTACGAGCAGTACTTC.

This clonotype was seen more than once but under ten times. As DNA, the CDR3 is TGCAGTGCTAGGAAAGCCTCCAGCCCAGAGACCCAGTACTTC. The encoded protein is CSARKASSPETQYF. The chain is built from TRBV20-1 and TRBJ2-5; no clear D gene. The CDR3 covers 14 residues. V lost 3 bases and J lost 4, with 15 bases in between. The germline gives CDR1 DFQATT, CDR2 SNEGSKA (reference sequence).

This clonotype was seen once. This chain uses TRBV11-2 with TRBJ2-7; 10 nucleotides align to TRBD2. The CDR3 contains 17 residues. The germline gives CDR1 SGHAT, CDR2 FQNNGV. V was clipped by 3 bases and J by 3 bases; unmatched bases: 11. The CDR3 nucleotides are TGTGCCAGCAGCTTCTCAGGGGGACTAGCGCATGTCTACGAGCAGTACTTC. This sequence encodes CASSFSGGLAHVYEQYF.

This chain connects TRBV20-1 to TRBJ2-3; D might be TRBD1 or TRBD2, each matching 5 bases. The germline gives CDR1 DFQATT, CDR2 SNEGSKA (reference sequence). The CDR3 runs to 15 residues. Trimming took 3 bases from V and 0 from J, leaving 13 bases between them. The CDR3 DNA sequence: TGCAGTGCTAGGGGACCGGTGTTTAGCACAGATACGCAGTATTTT. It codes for CSARGPVFSTDTQYF.

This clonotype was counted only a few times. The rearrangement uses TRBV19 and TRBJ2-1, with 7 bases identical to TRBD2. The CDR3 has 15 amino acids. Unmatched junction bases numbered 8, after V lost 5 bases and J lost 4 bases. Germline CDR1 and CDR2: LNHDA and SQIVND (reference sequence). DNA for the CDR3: TGTGCCAGTAGTCCATTAGCGGGTTGGTACAATGAGCAGTTCTTC. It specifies CASSPLAGWYNEQFF.

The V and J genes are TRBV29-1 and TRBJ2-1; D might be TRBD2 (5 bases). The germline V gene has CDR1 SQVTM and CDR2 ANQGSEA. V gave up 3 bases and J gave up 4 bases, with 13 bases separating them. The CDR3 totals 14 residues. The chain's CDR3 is CSVESPDLYNEQFF. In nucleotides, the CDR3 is TGCAGCGTTGAGTCGCCGGACTTATACAATGAGCAGTTCTTC.

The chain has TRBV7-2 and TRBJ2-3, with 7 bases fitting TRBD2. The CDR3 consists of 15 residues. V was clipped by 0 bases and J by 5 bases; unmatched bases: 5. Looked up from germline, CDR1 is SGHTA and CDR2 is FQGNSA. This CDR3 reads CASSLAGGPIDTQYF. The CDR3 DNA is TGTGCCAGCAGCTTAGCGGGAGGGCCCATAGATACGCAGTATTTT.

CDR3 loop: CASSFTSGRAYNEQFF. The DNA for the CDR3 is TGTGCCAGCAGCTTTACTAGCGGGAGGGCCTACAATGAGCAGTTCTTC. The gene calls are TRBV7-9 and TRBJ2-1; the match to TRBD2 covers 13 bases. Germline V gene data show CDR1 as SEHNR and CDR2 as FQNEAQ (reference sequence). The trim removed 3 bases at V and 2 bases at J, leaving 1 base unmatched. The CDR3 contains 16 residues.

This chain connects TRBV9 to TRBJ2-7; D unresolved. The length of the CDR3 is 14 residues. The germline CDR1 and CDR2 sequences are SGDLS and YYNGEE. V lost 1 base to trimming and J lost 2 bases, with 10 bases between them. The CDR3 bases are TGTGCCAGCAGCGTAACCGACCTAGCCTACGAGCAGTACTTC. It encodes CASSVTDLAYEQYF. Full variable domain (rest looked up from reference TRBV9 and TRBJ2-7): DSGVTQTPKHLITATGQRVTLRCSPRSGDLSVYWYQQSLDQGLQFLIQYYNGEERAKGNILERFSAQQFPDLHSELNLSSLELGDSALYFCASSVTDLAYEQYFGPGTRLTVT.

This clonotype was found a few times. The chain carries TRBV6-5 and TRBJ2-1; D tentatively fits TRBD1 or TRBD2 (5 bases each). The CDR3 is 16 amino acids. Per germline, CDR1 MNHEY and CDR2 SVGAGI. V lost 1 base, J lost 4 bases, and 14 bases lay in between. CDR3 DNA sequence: TGTGCCAGCAGTTACTACCCGGGGCCTTCTTACAATGAGCAGTTCTTC. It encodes CASSYYPGPSYNEQFF.